This T cell receptor (beta chain) was obtained from a study of T cell responses to AZD1222 COVID-19 vaccine. Sequencing was performed with immunoSEQ multiplex PCR; in TCRdb, only in-frame clones are kept and a portion is missing. The sample has 180,000 or so clones, about 89% seen once. Pooled together were second doses at about 4 or about 12 weeks. Deletions cut 2 bases from V and 1 base from J, with 8 bases between. This CDR3 spans 15 amino acids. In germline, CDR1 is SGHTA, CDR2 FQGNSA. Concerning this clone itself: Its antigen is as yet unknown.

Study-wide points: Across the whole spike, CD4 TCRs peaked at regions 160-218 and 743-854. Elevations in Spike-specific TCR breadth and depth followed administration of two AZD1222 doses.

The V gene is TRBV7-2, the J gene TRBJ2-2; D unresolved. Sequencing was performed on peripheral blood, taken 28 days after the second AZD1222 dose. This clonotype was obtained from an adult who received the AZD1222 COVID-19 vaccine. CDR3 amino acids: CASSLTAENTGELFF. As DNA, the CDR3 is TGTGCCAGCAGCTTAACTGCGGAGAACACCGGGGAGCTGTTTTTT.